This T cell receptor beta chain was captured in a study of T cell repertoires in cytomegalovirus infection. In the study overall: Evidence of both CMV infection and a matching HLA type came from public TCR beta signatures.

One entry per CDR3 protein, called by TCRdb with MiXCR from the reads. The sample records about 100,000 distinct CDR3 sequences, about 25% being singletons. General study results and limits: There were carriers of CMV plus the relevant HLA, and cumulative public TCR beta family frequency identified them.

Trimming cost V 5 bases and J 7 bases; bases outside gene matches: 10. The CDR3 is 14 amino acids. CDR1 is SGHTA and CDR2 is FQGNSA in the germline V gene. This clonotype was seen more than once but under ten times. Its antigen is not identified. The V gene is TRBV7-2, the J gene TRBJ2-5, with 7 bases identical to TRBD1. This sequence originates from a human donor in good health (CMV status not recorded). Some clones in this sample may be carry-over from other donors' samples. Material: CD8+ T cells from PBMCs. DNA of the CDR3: TGTGCCAGCAGCCCGGGACAGCGGAGAGGGACCCAGTACTTC. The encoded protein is CASSPGQRRGTQYF.